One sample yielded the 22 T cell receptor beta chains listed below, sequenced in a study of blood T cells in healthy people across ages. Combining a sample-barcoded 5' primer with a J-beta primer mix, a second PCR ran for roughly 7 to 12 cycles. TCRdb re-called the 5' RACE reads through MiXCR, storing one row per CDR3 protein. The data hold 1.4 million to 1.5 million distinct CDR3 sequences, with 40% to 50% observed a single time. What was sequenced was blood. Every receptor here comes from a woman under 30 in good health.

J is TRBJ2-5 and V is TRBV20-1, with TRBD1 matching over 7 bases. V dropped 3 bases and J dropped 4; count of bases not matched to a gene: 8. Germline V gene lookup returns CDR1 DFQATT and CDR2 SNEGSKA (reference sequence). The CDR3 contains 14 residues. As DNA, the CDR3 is TGCAGTGCTAGTGGGCGAAACAGGGGAGAGACCCAGTACTTC. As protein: CSASGRNRGETQYF.

CDR3 sequence: CASSVALFVTSGEETQYF. For the CDR3, the DNA is TGTGCCAGCAGCGTGGCTCTCTTCGTTACTAGCGGGGAAGAGACCCAGTACTTC. This rearrangement joins TRBV9 to TRBJ2-7; TRBD2 agrees at 10 bases. TRBJ2-5 explains the end of the DNA better; the J call may be wrong. Germline V gene data show CDR1 as SGDLS and CDR2 as YYNGEE. CDR3 size: 18 residues.

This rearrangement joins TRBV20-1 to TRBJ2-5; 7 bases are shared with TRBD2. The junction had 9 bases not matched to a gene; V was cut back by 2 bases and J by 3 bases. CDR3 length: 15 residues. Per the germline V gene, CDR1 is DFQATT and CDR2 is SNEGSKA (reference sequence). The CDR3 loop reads CSARKGSGPEETQYF. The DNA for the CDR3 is TGCAGTGCTAGAAAGGGTAGCGGGCCTGAAGAGACCCAGTACTTC.

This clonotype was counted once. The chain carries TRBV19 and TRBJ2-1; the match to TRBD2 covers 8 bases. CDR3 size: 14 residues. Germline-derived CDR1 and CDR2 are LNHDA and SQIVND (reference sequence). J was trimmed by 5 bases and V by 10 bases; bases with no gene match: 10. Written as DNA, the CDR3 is TGTGCCACTCGGGGCCCGGGAGGGGACAATGAGCAGTTCTTC. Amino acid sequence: CATRGPGGDNEQFF. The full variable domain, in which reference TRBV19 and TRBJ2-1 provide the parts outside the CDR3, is DGGITQSPKYLFRKEGQNVTLSCEQNLNHDAMYWYRQDPGQGLRLIYYSQIVNDFQKGDIAEGYSVSREKKESFPLTVTSAQKNPTAFYLCATRGPGGDNEQFFGPGTRLTVL.

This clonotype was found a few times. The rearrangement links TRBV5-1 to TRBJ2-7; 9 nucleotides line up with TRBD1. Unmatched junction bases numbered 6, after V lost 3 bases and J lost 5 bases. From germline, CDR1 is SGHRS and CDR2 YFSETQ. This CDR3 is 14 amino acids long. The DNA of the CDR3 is TGCGCCAGCAGCTCGGGACAGGGCCTGGACGAGCAGTACTTC. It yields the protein CASSSGQGLDEQYF.

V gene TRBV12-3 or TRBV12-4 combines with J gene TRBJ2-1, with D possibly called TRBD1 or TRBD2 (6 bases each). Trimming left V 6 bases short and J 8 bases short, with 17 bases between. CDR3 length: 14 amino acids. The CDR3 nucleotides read TGTGCCAGCAGCCTCCGGTTGAGGGGGGATGAGCAGTTCTTC. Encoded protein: CASSLRLRGDEQFF.

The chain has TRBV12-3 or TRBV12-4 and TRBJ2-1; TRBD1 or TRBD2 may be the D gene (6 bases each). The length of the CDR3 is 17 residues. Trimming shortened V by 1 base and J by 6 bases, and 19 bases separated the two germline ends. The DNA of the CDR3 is TGTGCCAGCAGTTTAGAGACTAGACAGGATATAGTCAATGAGCAGTTCTTC. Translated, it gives CASSLETRQDIVNEQFF.

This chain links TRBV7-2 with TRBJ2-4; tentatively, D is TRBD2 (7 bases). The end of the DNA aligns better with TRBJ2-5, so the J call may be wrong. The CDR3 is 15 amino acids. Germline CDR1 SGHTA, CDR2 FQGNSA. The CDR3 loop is CASSAMGGPGETQYF. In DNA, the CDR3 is TGTGCCAGCAGCGCTATGGGGGGGCCTGGGGAGACCCAGTACTTC.

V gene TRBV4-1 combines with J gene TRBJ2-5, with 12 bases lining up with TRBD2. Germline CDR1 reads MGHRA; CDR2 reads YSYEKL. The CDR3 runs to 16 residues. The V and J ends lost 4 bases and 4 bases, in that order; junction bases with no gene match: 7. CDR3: CASSPGLAGPRETQYF. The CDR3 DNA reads TGCGCCAGCAGCCCGGGACTAGCGGGCCCCAGAGAGACCCAGTACTTC.

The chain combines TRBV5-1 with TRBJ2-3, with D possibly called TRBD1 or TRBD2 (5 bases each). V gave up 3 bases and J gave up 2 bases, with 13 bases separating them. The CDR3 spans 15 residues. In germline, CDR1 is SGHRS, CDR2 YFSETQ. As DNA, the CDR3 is TGCGCCAGCAGCTCACGGGACGGGAACACAGATACGCAGTATTTT. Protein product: CASSSRDGNTDTQYF.

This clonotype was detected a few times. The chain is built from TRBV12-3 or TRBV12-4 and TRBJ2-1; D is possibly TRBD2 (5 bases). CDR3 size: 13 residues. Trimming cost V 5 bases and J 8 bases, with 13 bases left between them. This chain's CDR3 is CASSLDWWDEQFF. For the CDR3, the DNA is TGTGCCAGCAGTCTGGACTGGTGGGATGAGCAGTTCTTC.

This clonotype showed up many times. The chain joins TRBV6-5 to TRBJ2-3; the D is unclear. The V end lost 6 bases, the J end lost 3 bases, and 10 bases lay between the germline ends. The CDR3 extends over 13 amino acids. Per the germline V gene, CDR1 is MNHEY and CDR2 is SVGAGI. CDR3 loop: CASSPTRTDTQYF. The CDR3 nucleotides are TGTGCCAGCAGCCCCACTCGTACAGATACGCAGTATTTT.

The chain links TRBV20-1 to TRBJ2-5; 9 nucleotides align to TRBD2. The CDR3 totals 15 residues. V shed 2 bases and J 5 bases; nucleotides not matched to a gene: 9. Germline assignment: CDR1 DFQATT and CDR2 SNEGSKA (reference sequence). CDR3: CSARSPAGGGETQYF. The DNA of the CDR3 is TGCAGTGCTAGATCACCAGCGGGAGGAGGGGAGACCCAGTACTTC.

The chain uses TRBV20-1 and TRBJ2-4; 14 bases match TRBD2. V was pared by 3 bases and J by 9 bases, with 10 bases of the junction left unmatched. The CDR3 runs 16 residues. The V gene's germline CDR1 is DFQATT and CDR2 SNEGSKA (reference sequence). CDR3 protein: CSASPGTSGRLSIQYF. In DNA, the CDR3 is TGCAGTGCTAGTCCCGGGACTAGCGGGAGATTAAGCATTCAGTACTTC.

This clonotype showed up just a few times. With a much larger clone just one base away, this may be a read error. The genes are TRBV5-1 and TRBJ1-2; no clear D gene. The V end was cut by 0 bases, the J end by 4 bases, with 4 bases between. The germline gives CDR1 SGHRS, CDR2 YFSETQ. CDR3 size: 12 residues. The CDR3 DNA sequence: TGCGCCAGCAGCTTGGACATCTATGGCTACACCTTC. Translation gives CASSLDIYGYTF.

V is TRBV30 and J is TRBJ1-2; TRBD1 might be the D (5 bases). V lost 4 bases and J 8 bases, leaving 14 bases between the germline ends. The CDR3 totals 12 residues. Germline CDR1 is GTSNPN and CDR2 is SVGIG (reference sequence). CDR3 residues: CAWTGARVGYTF. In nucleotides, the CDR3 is TGTGCCTGGACAGGAGCCAGGGTAGGCTACACCTTC.

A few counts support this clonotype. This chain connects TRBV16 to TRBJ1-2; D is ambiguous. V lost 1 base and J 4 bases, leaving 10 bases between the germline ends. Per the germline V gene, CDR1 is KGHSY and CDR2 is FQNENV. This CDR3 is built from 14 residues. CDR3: CASSQWPGTYGYTF. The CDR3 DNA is TGTGCCAGCAGCCAATGGCCAGGAACCTATGGCTACACCTTC.

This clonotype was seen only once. The CDR3 region has the DNA TGTGCCAGCTCACCACGCTTGGTAACAAAGGTGAATCAGCCCCAGCATTTT. Translation gives CASSPRLVTKVNQPQHF. The chain carries TRBV18 and TRBJ1-5; D is uncertain. Per the germline V gene, CDR1 is KGHSH and CDR2 is LQKENI. CDR3 size: 17 residues. The V end was cut by 1 base, the J end by 4 bases, with 17 bases between.

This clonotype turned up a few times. CDR3 coding DNA: TGTGCCAGCAGCGTAGATCCTAGCTCCTACGAGCAGTACTTC. Protein product: CASSVDPSSYEQYF. The chain employs TRBV9 and TRBJ2-7; D unclear. V was pared by 0 bases and J by 0 bases, with 7 bases between. CDR1 and CDR2 (germline): SGDLS, YYNGEE. The CDR3 contains 14 residues.

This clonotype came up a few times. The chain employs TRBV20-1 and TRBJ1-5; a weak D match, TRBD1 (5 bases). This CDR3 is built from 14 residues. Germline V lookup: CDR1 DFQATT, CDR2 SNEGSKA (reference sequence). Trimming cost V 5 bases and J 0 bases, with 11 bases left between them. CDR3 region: CSAGLGGSNQPQHF. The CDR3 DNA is TGCAGTGCTGGCCTGGGGGGTAGCAATCAGCCCCAGCATTTT.

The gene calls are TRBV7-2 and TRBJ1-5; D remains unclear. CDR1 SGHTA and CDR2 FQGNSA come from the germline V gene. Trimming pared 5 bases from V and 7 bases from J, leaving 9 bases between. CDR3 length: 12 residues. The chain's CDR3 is CASSPSGQPQHF. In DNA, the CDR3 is TGTGCCAGCAGCCCCTCTGGACAGCCCCAGCATTTT.

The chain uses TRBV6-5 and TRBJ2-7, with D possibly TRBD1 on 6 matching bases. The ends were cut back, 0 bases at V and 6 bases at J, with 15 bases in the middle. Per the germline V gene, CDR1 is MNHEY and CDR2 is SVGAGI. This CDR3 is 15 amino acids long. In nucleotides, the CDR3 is TGTGCCAGCAGTTACTCTCCCAGGGGTTCTTTCGAGCAGTACTTC. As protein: CASSYSPRGSFEQYF.